This TCR beta chain was found in a study of T cells in Graves' hyperthyroidism and ophthalmopathy. RNA transcripts served as the template for amplifying TCR beta CDR3 regions. TCR CDR3 underwent first-round RT-PCR with the HTBI primer set. MiXCR, run by TCRdb on the multiplex PCR reads, gives a single entry per CDR3 protein. The sample consists of hundreds of thousands of distinct CDR3 sequences, around 38% of them appearing once. This CDR3 spans 16 amino acids. The V and J ends lost 3 bases and 5 bases, in that order; junction bases with no gene match: 12. Looked up from germline, CDR1 is SGHDN and CDR2 is FVKESK.

The rearrangement joins TRBV14 to TRBJ2-5; 7 nucleotides agree with TRBD1. This sequence was found in a man younger than 35 with Graves' hyperthyroidism. Input material: blood. CDR3 DNA: TGTGCCAGCAGCCACTTGAGACAGGGTGATCGGGAGACCCAGTACTTC. Protein: CASSHLRQGDRETQYF.